A single sample is the source of the 11 T cell receptor beta chains below, sequenced in a study of lymphopenia after photon versus proton radiotherapy. Some clones are missing from TCRdb's copy, which holds only in-frame ones; the method was immunoSEQ multiplex PCR. Here the sample spans about 160,000 clones, about 88% being singletons. This sample comprised peripheral blood, obtained from a patient treated with photon-based radiotherapy. These receptors all come from a man between 45 and 60 years old with gastric cancer.

The gene calls are TRBV9 and TRBJ1-4; tentatively, D is TRBD1 (5 bases). V lost 4 bases and J 3 bases, leaving 10 bases between the germline ends. CDR1 is SGDLS, CDR2 YYNGEE, per germline. The CDR3 totals 14 residues. The CDR3 bases are TGTGCCAGCAGCCTTGGGGCAGCTAATGAAAAACTGTTTTTT. This gives the protein CASSLGAANEKLFF.

V gene TRBV28 combines with J gene TRBJ2-7; tentatively, D is TRBD1 (6 bases). This CDR3 spans 13 amino acids. The germline gives CDR1 MDHEN, CDR2 SYDVKM. V was pared by 9 bases and J by 4 bases, with 16 bases between. CDR3: CASTGPTPYEQYF. The CDR3, as DNA: TGTGCCAGTACAGGGCCGACCCCGTACGAGCAGTACTTC.

The chain employs TRBV5-5 and TRBJ2-7; D gene uncertain. V shed 2 bases and J shed 2 bases, with 8 bases lying between them. The germline V gene has CDR1 SGHKS and CDR2 YYEKEE (reference sequence). The CDR3 runs 13 residues. The CDR3 loop reads CASSFIGPYEQYF. As DNA, the CDR3 is TGTGCCAGCAGCTTTATCGGACCCTACGAGCAGTACTTC.

This chain connects TRBV15 to TRBJ1-5, with D possibly matching TRBD1 (5 bases). The CDR3 consists of 16 residues. V was shortened by 1 base and J by 4 bases, with 14 bases between the two germline ends. The V gene's germline CDR1 is LNHNV and CDR2 YYDKDF (reference sequence). CDR3 sequence reads: CATSRGRQGENQPQHF. The DNA of the CDR3 is TGTGCCACCAGCAGAGGGAGGCAGGGTGAAAATCAGCCCCAGCATTTT.

This clone was seen a few times. This sample also contains other DNA sequences that code for the same CDR3. This chain links TRBV7-9 with TRBJ2-3, with 10 nucleotides matching TRBD2. Germline loops: CDR1 SEHNR, CDR2 FQNEAQ (reference sequence). There are 16 residues in the CDR3. Germline trimming cut 6 bases from V and 0 bases from J; bases unmatched to any gene: 6. CDR3 nucleotides: TGTGCCAGCAGTTTCCTAGCGGGAGCTAGCACAGATACGCAGTATTTT. It encodes CASSFLAGASTDTQYF.

The V gene is TRBV15, the J gene TRBJ2-3, with TRBD2 identical over 11 bases. The CDR3 covers 16 residues. Germline V gene data show CDR1 as LNHNV and CDR2 as YYDKDF (reference sequence). After removal of 0 bases from V and 9 bases from J, the junction contained 8 bases not matched to a gene. The CDR3 DNA reads as TGTGCCACCAGCAGAGATGGGACTAGCGGCCGAGGCACGCAGTATTTT. Encoded protein: CATSRDGTSGRGTQYF.

This clone has a single count. The chain has TRBV10-2 and TRBJ2-7; TRBD2 agrees at 7 bases. The V and J ends lost 7 bases and 4 bases, in that order; junction bases with no gene match: 7. The germline CDR1 and CDR2 sequences are WSHSY and SAAADI. The CDR3 length is 13 residues. CDR3 DNA sequence: TGCGCCAGCACCCGGACTAGTTATTACGAGCAGTACTTC. The encoded protein is CASTRTSYYEQYF.

V usage is TRBV7-8 and J usage is TRBJ2-7, with D perhaps TRBD1 (5 bases). Germline CDR1 reads SGHVS; CDR2 reads FQNEAQ. The V end lost 8 bases, the J end lost 5 bases, and 19 bases lay between the germline ends. The CDR3 length is 14 residues. CDR3 amino acids: CASSPLRQKNEQYF. The DNA of the CDR3 is TGTGCCAGCTCCCCCCTAAGACAGAAAAACGAGCAGTACTTC.

The chain combines TRBV6-5 with TRBJ2-5; TRBD1 is a possible D gene (6 bases). Germline V CDR1 and CDR2: MNHEY, SVGAGI. This CDR3 is built from 16 residues. The V end was cut by 0 bases, the J end by 2 bases, with 13 bases between. The CDR3: CASSYSGGRIQETQYF. Here the CDR3 DNA reads TGTGCCAGCAGTTACTCTGGGGGCAGAATTCAAGAGACCCAGTACTTC.

J is TRBJ2-3 and V is TRBV28, with 15 bases identical to TRBD2. CDR1 and CDR2 (germline): MDHEN, SYDVKM. V trimming: 5 bases; J trimming: 4 bases; junction bases outside the gene matches: 10. The CDR3 totals 18 residues. CDR3 bases: TGTGCCAGCAGTCCGATAAGGACTAGCGGGAGGGGCTCAGATACGCAGTATTTT. Translation gives CASSPIRTSGRGSDTQYF.

The chain has TRBV11-2 and TRBJ2-7; D ambiguous. Trimming removed 6 bases from V and 0 bases from J, with 12 bases in between. This CDR3 region has 14 residues. Looked up from germline, CDR1 is SGHAT and CDR2 is FQNNGV. The CDR3: CASRSARSSYEQYF. CDR3 coding DNA: TGTGCCAGCAGATCAGCTCGGTCCTCCTACGAGCAGTACTTC. Combining the CDR3 with reference TRBV11-2 and TRBJ2-7 gives the whole variable domain EAGVAQSPRYKIIEKRQSVAFWCNPISGHATLYWYQQILGQGPKLLIQFQNNGVVDDSQLPKDRFSAERLKGVDSTLKIQPAKLEDSAVYLCASRSARSSYEQYFGPGTRLTVT.